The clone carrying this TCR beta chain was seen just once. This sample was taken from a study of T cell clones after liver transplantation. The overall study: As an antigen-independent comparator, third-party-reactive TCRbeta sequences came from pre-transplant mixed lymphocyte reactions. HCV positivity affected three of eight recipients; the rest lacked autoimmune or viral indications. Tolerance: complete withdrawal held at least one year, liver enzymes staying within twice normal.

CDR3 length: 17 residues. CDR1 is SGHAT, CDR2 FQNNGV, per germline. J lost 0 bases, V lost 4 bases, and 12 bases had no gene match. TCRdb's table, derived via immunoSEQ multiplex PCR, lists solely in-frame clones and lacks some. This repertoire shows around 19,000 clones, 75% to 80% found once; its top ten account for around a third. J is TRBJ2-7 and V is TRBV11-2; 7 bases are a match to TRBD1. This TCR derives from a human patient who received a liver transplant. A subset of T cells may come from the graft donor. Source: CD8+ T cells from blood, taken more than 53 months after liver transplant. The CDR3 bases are TGTGCCAGCAGCTCCAGTGGGGGACAGATCAGCTCCTACGAGCAGTACTTC. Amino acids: CASSSSGGQISSYEQYF.